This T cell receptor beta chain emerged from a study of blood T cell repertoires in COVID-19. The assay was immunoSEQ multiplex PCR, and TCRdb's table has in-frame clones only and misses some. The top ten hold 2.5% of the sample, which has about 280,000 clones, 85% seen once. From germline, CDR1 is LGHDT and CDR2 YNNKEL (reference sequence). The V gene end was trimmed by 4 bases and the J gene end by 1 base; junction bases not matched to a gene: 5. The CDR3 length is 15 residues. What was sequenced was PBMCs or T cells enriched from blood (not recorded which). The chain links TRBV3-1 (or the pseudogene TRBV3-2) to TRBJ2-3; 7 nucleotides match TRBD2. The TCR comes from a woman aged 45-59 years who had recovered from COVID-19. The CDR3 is CASSLSGAGTDTQYF. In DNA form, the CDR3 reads TGTGCCAGCAGCCTCAGCGGGGCTGGCACAGATACGCAGTATTTT.